The clone carrying this TCR beta chain appeared many times. This sample stems from a study of human T cells and chemical hapten exposure. Study context: An approximately 2 cm by approximately 2 cm inner upper arm patch received 2% DPC for sensitization. Slight differences in pooled library volume were the main source of varying TCR yields across samples.

The time point denotes: patch test 1, 2 weeks after DPC sensitization. The treatment denotes: therapeutic diphenylcyclopropenone sensitization with weekly scalp DPC. The CDR3 extends over 14 amino acids. Germline assignment: CDR1 SGHNT and CDR2 YYREEE (reference sequence). Trimming shortened V by 4 bases and J by 6 bases, and 16 bases separated the two germline ends. Library preparation tagged each individual cDNA molecule with a unique molecular identifier. TCRdb reprocessed the RACE reads with MiXCR, giving one entry per CDR3 protein. The sample shows 95,000 to 150,000 distinct CDR3 sequences, around 15% of them seen only once.

This sequence originates from a man younger than 35 with alopecia areata. Some clones in this sample may be carry-over from other donors' samples. V gene TRBV5-4 combines with J gene TRBJ1-1; possible D gene TRBD1, 5 bases. Sequencing was performed on whole blood, taken in connection with sensitization to the hapten diphenylcyclopropenone (DPC). CDR3 DNA sequence: TGTGCCAGCAGCGGGGGACTGCTGTGGGCTGAAGCTTTCTTT. The encoded protein is CASSGGLLWAEAFF.